This T cell receptor (beta chain) was sequenced in a study of blood T cells in healthy people across ages. Turning to the study itself: Researchers report that template switching captured about one barcoded beta molecule per two T cells.

Isolated per sample were at least 6 million PBMCs. Germline values: CDR1 LGHNA, CDR2 YSLEER. V gave up 0 bases and J gave up 8 bases, with 16 bases separating them. The CDR3 extends over 15 amino acids. Primed by a sample-barcoded 5' primer and a J-beta primer mix, a second PCR proceeded for 7 to 11 cycles. Via MiXCR, TCRdb re-called the 5' RACE reads, giving one row per CDR3 protein. The table includes 1.5 million to 2 million distinct CDR3 sequences, around half detected once. This receptor was identified in a woman in her forties in good health. The sequenced sample consisted of blood. The chain combines TRBV4-3 with TRBJ1-2, with a tentative D call TRBD1 (5 bases). CDR3 sequence (DNA): TGCGCCAGCAGCCAAGACAGGGTGAGGTTAGGCGGCTACACCTTC. It specifies CASSQDRVRLGGYTF.